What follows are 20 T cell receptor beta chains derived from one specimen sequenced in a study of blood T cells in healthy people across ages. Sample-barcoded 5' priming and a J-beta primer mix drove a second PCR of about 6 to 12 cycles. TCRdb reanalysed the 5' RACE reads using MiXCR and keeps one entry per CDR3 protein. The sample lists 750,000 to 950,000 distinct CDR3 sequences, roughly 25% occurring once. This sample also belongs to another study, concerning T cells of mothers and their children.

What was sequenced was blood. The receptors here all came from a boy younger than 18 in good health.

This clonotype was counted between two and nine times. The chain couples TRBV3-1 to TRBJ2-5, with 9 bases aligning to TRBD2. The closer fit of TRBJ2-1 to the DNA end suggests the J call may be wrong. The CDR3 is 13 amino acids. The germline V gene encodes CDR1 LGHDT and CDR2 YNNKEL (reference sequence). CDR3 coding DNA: TGTGCCAGCAGTCGCGGGGGGGCAAGGGAGCAGTTCTTC. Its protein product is CASSRGGAREQFF.

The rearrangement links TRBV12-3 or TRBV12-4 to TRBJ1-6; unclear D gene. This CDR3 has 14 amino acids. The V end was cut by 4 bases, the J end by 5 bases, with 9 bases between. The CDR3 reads CASSSGSNNSPLHF. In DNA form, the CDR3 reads TGTGCCAGCAGTTCGGGTTCCAATAATTCACCCCTCCACTTT.

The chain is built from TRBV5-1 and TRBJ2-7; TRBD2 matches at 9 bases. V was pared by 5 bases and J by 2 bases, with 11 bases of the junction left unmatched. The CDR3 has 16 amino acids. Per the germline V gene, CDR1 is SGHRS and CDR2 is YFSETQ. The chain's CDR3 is CASSPNSGGFTYEQYF. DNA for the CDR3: TGCGCCAGCAGTCCTAATAGCGGGGGATTTACCTACGAGCAGTACTTC. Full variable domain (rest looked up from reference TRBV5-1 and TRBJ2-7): KAGVTQTPRYLIKTRGQQVTLSCSPISGHRSVSWYQQTPGQGLQFLFEYFSETQRNKGNFPGRFSGRQFSNSRSEMNVSTLELGDSALYLCASSPNSGGFTYEQYFGPGTRLTVT.

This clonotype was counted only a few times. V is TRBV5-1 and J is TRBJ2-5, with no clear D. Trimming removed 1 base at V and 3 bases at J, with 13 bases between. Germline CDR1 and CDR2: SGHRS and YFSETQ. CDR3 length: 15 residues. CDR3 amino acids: CASSLLGLKEETQYF. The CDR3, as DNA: TGCGCCAGCAGCTTGTTGGGTCTGAAAGAAGAGACCCAGTACTTC.

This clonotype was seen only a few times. The CDR3 region is CASSLSGYSNQPQHF. In DNA form, the CDR3 reads TGTGCCAGCAGCTTATCAGGGTATAGCAATCAGCCCCAGCATTTT. The genes are TRBV11-2 and TRBJ1-5; D is possibly TRBD1 (5 bases). Looked up from germline, CDR1 is SGHAT and CDR2 is FQNNGV. This CDR3 spans 15 amino acids. V was cut by 2 bases and J by 0 bases, with 8 bases left in between.

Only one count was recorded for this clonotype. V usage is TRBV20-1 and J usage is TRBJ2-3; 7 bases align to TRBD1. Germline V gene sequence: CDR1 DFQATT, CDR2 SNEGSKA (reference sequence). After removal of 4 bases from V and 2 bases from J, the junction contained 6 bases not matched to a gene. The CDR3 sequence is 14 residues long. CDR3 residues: CSATWDRFTDTQYF. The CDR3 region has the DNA TGCAGTGCTACTTGGGACAGATTCACAGATACGCAGTATTTT.

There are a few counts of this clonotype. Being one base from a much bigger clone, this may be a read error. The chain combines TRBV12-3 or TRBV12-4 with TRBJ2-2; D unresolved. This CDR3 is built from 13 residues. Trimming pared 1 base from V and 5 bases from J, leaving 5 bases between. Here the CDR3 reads CASSLGKTGELFF. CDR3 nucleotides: TGTGCCAGCAGTTTAGGCAAAACCGGGGAGCTGTTTTTT.

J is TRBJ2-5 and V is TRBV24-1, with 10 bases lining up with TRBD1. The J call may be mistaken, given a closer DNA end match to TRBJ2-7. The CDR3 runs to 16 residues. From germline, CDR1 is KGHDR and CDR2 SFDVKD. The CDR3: CATSDRGTGEPYEQYF. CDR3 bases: TGTGCCACCAGTGATCGGGGGACAGGGGAACCCTACGAGCAGTACTTC.

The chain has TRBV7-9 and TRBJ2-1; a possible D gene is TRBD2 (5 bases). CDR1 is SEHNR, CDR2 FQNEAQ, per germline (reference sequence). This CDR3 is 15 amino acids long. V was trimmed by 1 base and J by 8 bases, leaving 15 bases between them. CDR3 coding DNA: TGTGCCAGCAGCTTAGTGGAGGACGGTACGTATGAGCAGTTCTTC. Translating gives CASSLVEDGTYEQFF. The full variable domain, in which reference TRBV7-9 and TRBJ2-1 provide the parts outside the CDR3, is DTGVSQNPRHKITKRGQNVTFRCDPISEHNRLYWYRQTLGQGPEFLTYFQNEAQLEKSRLLSDRFSAERPKGSFSTLEIQRTEQGDSAMYLCASSLVEDGTYEQFFGPGTRLTVL.

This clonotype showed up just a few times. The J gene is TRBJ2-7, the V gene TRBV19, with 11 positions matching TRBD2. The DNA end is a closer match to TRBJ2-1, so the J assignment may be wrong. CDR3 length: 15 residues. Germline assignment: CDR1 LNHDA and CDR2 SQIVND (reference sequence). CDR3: CASHTGTSGYNEQFF. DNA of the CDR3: TGTGCCAGTCATACCGGGACTAGCGGATACAATGAGCAGTTCTTC.

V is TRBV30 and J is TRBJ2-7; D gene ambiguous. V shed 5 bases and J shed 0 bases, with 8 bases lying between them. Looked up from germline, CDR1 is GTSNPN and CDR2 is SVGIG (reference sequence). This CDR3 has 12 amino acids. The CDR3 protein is CAWGPFSYEQYF. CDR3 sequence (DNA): TGTGCCTGGGGACCCTTCTCCTACGAGCAGTACTTC.

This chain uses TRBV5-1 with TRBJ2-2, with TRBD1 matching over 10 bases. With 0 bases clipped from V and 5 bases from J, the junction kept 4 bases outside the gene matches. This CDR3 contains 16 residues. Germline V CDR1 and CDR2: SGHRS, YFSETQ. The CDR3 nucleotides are TGCGCCAGCAGCTTGGCACCGGGACAGGGGACCGGGGAGCTGTTTTTT. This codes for CASSLAPGQGTGELFF.

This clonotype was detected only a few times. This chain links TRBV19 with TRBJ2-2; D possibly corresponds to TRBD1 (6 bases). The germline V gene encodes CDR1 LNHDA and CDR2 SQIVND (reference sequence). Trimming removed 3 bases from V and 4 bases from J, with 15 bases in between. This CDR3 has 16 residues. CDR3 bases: TGTGCCAGTAGTATTCCACAGGGATTCAGCACCGGGGAGCTGTTTTTT. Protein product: CASSIPQGFSTGELFF.

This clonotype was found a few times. The CDR3 protein is CASSIGWGGYEQYF. The CDR3 region has the DNA TGTGCCAGTTCGATAGGGTGGGGGGGGTACGAGCAGTACTTC. J is TRBJ2-5 and V is TRBV27; TRBD2 aligns across 7 bases. Near its end, the DNA agrees better with TRBJ2-7, so the J call may be wrong. The CDR3 totals 14 residues. Germline V gene data show CDR1 as MNHEY and CDR2 as SMNVEV (reference sequence).

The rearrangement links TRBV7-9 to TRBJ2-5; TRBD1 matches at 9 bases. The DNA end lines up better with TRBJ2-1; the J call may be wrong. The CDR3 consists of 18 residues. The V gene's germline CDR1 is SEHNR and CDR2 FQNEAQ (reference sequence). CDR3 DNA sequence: TGTGCCAGCACCCTTGGGGCTGCCGGGACAGGGAACTTCAATGAGCAGTTCTTC. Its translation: CASTLGAAGTGNFNEQFF.

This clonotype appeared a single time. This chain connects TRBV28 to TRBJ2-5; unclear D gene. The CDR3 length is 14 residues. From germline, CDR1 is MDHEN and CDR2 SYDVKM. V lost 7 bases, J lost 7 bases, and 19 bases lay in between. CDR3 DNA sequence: TGTGCCAGCATGTCACAACGACTCGGTGGGACCCAGTACTTC. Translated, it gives CASMSQRLGGTQYF.

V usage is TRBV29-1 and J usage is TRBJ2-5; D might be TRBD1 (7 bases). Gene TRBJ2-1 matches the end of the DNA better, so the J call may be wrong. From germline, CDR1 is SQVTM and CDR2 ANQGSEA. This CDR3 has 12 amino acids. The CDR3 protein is CSVERQGLEQFF. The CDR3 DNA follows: TGCAGCGTCGAGAGACAGGGACTGGAGCAGTTCTTC.

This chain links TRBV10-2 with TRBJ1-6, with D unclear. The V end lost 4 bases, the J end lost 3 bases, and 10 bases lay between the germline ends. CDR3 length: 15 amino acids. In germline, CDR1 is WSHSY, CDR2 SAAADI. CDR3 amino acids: CASSVGNGYNSPLHF. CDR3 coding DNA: TGCGCCAGCAGTGTTGGGAACGGCTATAATTCACCCCTCCACTTT.

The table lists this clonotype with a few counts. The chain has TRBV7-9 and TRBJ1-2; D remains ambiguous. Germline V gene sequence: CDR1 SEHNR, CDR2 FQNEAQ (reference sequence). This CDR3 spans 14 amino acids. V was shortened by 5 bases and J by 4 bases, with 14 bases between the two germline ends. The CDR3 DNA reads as TGTGCCAGCAGCACAAAGGGCCGGACCTATGGCTACACCTTC. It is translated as CASSTKGRTYGYTF.

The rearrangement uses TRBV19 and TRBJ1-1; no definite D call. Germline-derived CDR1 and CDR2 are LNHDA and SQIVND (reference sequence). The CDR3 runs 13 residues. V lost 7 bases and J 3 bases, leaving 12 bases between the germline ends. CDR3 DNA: TGTGCCAGTACTACGAGAGGGTACACTGAAGCTTTCTTT. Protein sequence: CASTTRGYTEAFF. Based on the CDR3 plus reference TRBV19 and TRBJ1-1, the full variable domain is DGGITQSPKYLFRKEGQNVTLSCEQNLNHDAMYWYRQDPGQGLRLIYYSQIVNDFQKGDIAEGYSVSREKKESFPLTVTSAQKNPTAFYLCASTTRGYTEAFFGQGTRLTVV.